This is a list of T cell receptor beta chains from one sample in a study of early T cells in non-severe SARS-CoV-2 infection. TCRdb recomputed calls from the 5' RACE reads with MiXCR, one row per CDR3 protein. This table has tens of thousands of distinct CDR3 sequences, 8% to 9.5% appearing once. Sequencing used whole blood. The receptors shown here come from an adult who was a healthcare worker with PCR-confirmed SARS-CoV-2 infection or an uninfected control (not recorded which). Both conserved end residues are part of each CDR3. The D gene is left open where the match is weak. Only part of the rows carry a size: once, few, many, or a class if the clone is expanded.

j_call v_call d_call clone_size cdr3_aa
TRBJ2-7 TRBV29-1 - few CSVDLGYEQYF
TRBJ2-7 TRBV28 TRBD2 few CASSYSGEAYEQYF
TRBJ1-1 TRBV28 - few CASSWTENTEAFF
TRBJ2-5 TRBV7-2 - many CASSLQSAGGMKTQYF
TRBJ2-1 TRBV20-1 - many CSVPPSSYNEQFF
TRBJ2-7 TRBV20-1 - many CSAPKGVSTYEQYF
TRBJ2-1 TRBV18 - few CASSMAPPASPYNEQFF
TRBJ1-4 TRBV28 - - CASSSGVVTTLFF
TRBJ1-1 TRBV24-1 - few CATSDYRDTEAFF
TRBJ2-3 TRBV4-1 TRBD1 few CASSQAGTAHTQYF
TRBJ2-5 TRBV20-1 - few CSASFSVDGTETQYF
TRBJ2-1 TRBV4-1 - few CASSQVDIVTYNEQFF
TRBJ2-1 TRBV12-3/TRBV12-4 TRBD1 many CASSTPRPGTGYNEQFF
TRBJ2-7 TRBV10-3 - - CASRDGTYEQYF
TRBJ2-3 TRBV6-1 - - CASSEVAVKTDTQYF
TRBJ1-4 TRBV6-1 - many CASSESGRADKKLFF
TRBJ2-5 TRBV7-6 - few CASSLGANTAGQETQYF
TRBJ2-7 TRBV7-9 - many CASSLGLVLDEQYF
TRBJ2-7 TRBV12-3/TRBV12-4 - - CASSLQDGGSEQYF
TRBJ1-3 TRBV20-1 TRBD1 many CSATGGGGNTIYF
TRBJ2-7 TRBV6-5 TRBD2 many CASSSGTSESYEQYF
TRBJ2-3 TRBV27 TRBD1 many CASSRDRDADTQYF
TRBJ1-4 TRBV6-2/TRBV6-3 - many CASSRGSLGEGKLFF
TRBJ1-1 TRBV7-9 - - CASSFVGGVGAFF
TRBJ2-2 TRBV7-2 TRBD2 many CASSSLAATGELFF
TRBJ2-3 TRBV10-3 TRBD2 few CAISESPSGMDTQYF
TRBJ2-7 TRBV9 - many CASSVDWLTSYEQYF
TRBJ2-3 TRBV7-2 - - CASSDRSTDTQYF
TRBJ2-1 TRBV7-3 - few CASSTEADTSYNEQFF
TRBJ2-3 TRBV7-9 - - CASSPPGYADTQYF
TRBJ1-2 TRBV7-8 - many CASSLATGFDGYTF
TRBJ2-7 TRBV5-6 - few CASSQTPTANYEQYF
TRBJ2-2 TRBV6-2/TRBV6-3 - - CASSYVRGELFF
TRBJ2-2 TRBV4-3 - many CASSQARSPNTGELFF
TRBJ1-6 TRBV12-3/TRBV12-4 TRBD1 many CASRKRTGRGNSPLHF
TRBJ1-2 TRBV7-9 - few CASSLSNYGYTF
TRBJ1-3 TRBV7-9 - - CASSQGSGNTIYF
TRBJ2-2 TRBV4-2 - many CASSQVGRGANTGELFF
TRBJ1-2 TRBV28 - many CASRPTGLANYGYTF
TRBJ1-4 TRBV7-9 TRBD1 few CASSQGQSATNEKLFF
TRBJ2-1 TRBV7-8 TRBD2 - CASSLLPSGGSTPYNEQFF
TRBJ1-1 TRBV28 - few CASTSNTEAFF
TRBJ1-2 TRBV7-9 - - CASSPGVQGSGYGYTF
TRBJ1-6 TRBV12-3/TRBV12-4 - many CASSFWGLGNSPLHF
TRBJ2-1 TRBV19 - many CASSIRASYNEQFF
TRBJ2-7 TRBV4-3 TRBD1 many CASSLEYRGKYEQYF
TRBJ2-3 TRBV7-3 - - CASSASHTDTQYF
TRBJ1-4 TRBV20-1 TRBD1 many CSARGGTANEKLFF
TRBJ2-7 TRBV5-1 - - CASSPSDGPLAF
TRBJ1-2 TRBV28 - many CASSLFGQSNYGYTF
TRBJ2-3 TRBV7-7 - few CASSLDRLDTQYF
TRBJ2-5 TRBV7-9 - many CASSQSPRDRETQYF
TRBJ1-1 TRBV3-1 TRBD1 many CASSQGAGGGTEAFF
TRBJ2-3 TRBV5-1 - - CASSLDVQELSTDTQYF